The subject of this entry is one TCR beta chain. The target of this receptor is not known. Per-base qualities were not stored, and no clone one base away is much larger. TCRbeta CDR3 sequencing was performed on sorted unstimulated T cells and on proliferating T cells recovered from mixed lymphocyte reactions. Fresh whole blood from some eleven HLA-typed healthy donors was used to isolate PBMCs. The sample comes from a study of siplizumab effects on memory and regulatory T cells (dated by TCRdb to the late 2010s). Background for the entire study: The effect of the anti-CD2 antibody siplizumab on alloreactive T-cell subsets was examined in allogeneic mixed lymphocyte reactions constructed from human PBMCs.

V is cut back by 5 bases and J by 0 bases, with 3 bases in the junction unmatched. The CDR3 holds 15 amino acids from the cysteine to the phenylalanine. The retained sequence is limited to the CDR3, 45 bases, with the frame set at the first base. Based on the germline V gene, the CDR1 and CDR2 sequences are SGHAT and FQNNGV. What the research found in general, with its limitations: Whether proliferating Tregs from siplizumab cultures were suppressive was not functionally confirmed. The cumulative frequency of alloreactive sequences traceable to unstimulated CD4+ memory T cells was significantly reduced by siplizumab. Compared with memory T cells, unstimulated naive T cells appeared more diverse, and naive cells seemed to make a substantial contribution to the alloresponse. Of the alloreactive CD4+ clones that could be mapped, the Treg-derived share averaged about 70% with siplizumab compared with about 25% in control reactions. Sequences below about 10^-5 frequency were poorly captured, so only a minor fraction of alloreactive clones could be mapped to unstimulated subsets. About 75-97% of proliferating CD4+ or CD8+ clones could not be given a naive or memory phenotype.

Library construction relied on the immunoSEQ multiplex PCR assay. About 9.1 x 10^4 TCR templates per sample were assayed on the deep sequencing platform. Genomic DNA extracted from sorted T cells was used for TCRbeta CDR3 sequencing. Turning to the authors' computational methods: The R programming language was used for clonal analysis of the TCRbeta CDR3 data. Comparing unstimulated samples against CFSE-low samples taken after the reaction was how alloreactive CD4+ and CD8+ clones were defined. Regulatory or non-regulatory origin of alloreactive CD4+ clones was assigned by matching sequences to the sorted unstimulated Treg and non-Treg repertoires. Held by TCRdb, this immuneACCESS table contains in-frame sequences only and omits some clones. Under half of the omission traces to an unresolved V gene where checked; the cause of the rest is unknown. That table supplies the V and J calls and clone size; D and trimming were determined from the DNA. Here the sample has fewer than 120,000 clones; 92% occur a single time. The leading ten clones occupy 1% to 1.5% of the sample.

Recombination connected TRBV11-2 to TRBJ2-7; TRBD1 aligns with 11 central bases. Sequenced: CD4+ T cells sorted from blood. This TCR came from a human donor in good health. DNA sequence: TGTGCCAGCAGCAGGACAGGGGGCTTCTCCTACGAGCAGTACTTC. This is translated as CASSRTGGFSYEQYF.